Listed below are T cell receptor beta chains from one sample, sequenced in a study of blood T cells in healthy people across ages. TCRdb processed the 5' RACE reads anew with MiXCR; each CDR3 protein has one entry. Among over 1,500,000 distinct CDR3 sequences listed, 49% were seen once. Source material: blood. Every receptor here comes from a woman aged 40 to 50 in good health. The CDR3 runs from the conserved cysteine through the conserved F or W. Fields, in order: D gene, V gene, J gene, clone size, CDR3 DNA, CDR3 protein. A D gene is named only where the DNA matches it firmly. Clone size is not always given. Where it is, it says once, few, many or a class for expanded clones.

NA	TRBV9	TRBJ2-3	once	TGTGCCAGCAGCCGGGTTTCCCGCACAGATACGCAGTATTTT	CASSRVSRTDTQYF
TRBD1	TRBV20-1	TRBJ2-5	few	TGCAGTGCCGACAACCCCCGGGACAGGGGACCAGAGACCCAGTACTTC	CSADNPRDRGPETQYF
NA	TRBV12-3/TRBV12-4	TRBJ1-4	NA	TGTGCCAGCAGTTTAGCGGTCGGAGGGGGGGCAACTAATGAAAAACTGTTTTTT	CASSLAVGGGATNEKLFF
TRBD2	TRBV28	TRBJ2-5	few	TGTGCCAGCAGTTACTCGGGACTAGCGGGGGGACTGCAAGAGACCCAGTACTTC	CASSYSGLAGGLQETQYF
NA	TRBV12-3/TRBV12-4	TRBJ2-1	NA	TGTGCCAGCAGTTTAGCGCGCGGGACCTACTCCTACAATGAGCAGTTCTTC	CASSLARGTYSYNEQFF
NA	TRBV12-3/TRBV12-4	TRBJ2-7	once	TGTGCCAGCAGTGAACTTTACGGATACGAGCAGTACTTC	CASSELYGYEQYF
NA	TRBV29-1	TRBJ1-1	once	TGCAGCGCCTTCTCGTCGGGGATCGGGGCCACTGAAGCTTTCTTT	CSAFSSGIGATEAFF
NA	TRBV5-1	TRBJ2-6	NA	TGCGCCAGCACAACAGGCGCCTCTGGGGCCAACGTCCTGACTTTC	CASTTGASGANVLTF
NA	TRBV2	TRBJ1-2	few	TGTGCCAGCAGTGAAAGGTCGGGCGGCTACACCTTC	CASSERSGGYTF
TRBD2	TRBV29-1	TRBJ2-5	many	TGCAGCGCCCATACTAGCGGTCGAGAGACCCAGTACTTC	CSAHTSGRETQYF
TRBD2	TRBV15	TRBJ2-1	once	TGTGCCACCAGCAGCGCGGGGGTGTCCGGTCTGAATGAGCAGTTCTTC	CATSSAGVSGLNEQFF
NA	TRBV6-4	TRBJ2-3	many	TGTGCCAGCAGTGAAACGGCAGGCGGCACAGATACGCAGTATTTT	CASSETAGGTDTQYF
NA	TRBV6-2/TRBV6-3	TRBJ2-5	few	TGTGCCAGCAGTTACTCAAGGAGTTTCCAAGAGACCCAGTACTTC	CASSYSRSFQETQYF
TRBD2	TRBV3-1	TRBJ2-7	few	TGTGCCAGCAGGCGGACTAGCGGGGGAATCTACGAGCAGTACTTC	CASRRTSGGIYEQYF
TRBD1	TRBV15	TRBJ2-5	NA	TGTGCCACCAGCAGAGGATCCCGTGGGTTCAGCAGGGGGTCCCAAGAGACCAAGTACTTC	CATSRGSRGFSRGSQETKYF
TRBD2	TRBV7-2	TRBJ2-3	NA	TGTGCCAGCCTACCGACTAGCGGGGTCTACACAGATACGCAGTATTTT	CASLPTSGVYTDTQYF
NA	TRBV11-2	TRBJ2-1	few	TGTGCCAGCAGCCCGGAGGGGGCTCTGACCTACAATGAGCAGTTCTTC	CASSPEGALTYNEQFF
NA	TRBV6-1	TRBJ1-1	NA	TGTGCCAGCAGTGACCAGGCGAACACTGAAGCTTTCTTT	CASSDQANTEAFF
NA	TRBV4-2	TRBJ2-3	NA	TGTGCCAGCAGCCAAGTTAACGGCCTCACAGATACGCAGTATTTT	CASSQVNGLTDTQYF
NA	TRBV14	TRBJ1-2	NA	TGTGCCAGCAGCCACCCCGGGAGTGGGGTTCCTAACTATGGCTACACCTTC	CASSHPGSGVPNYGYTF
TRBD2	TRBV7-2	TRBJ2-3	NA	TGTGCCAGCAGCCGACCGGGACTAGCGGGGGGGCAAGATACGCAGTATTTT	CASSRPGLAGGQDTQYF
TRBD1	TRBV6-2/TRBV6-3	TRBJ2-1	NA	TGTGCCAGCAGTGACCCGGGACAGGGTGATTACGAGACCCAGTTCTTC	CASSDPGQGDYETQFF
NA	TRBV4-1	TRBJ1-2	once	TGCGCCAGCAGCCCCCTCAAGTGGGCAGGGCTCCAAAACTATGGCTACACCTTC	CASSPLKWAGLQNYGYTF
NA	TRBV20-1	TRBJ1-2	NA	TGCAGTGCGGGCGGAAATAACTATGGCTACACCTTC	CSAGGNNYGYTF
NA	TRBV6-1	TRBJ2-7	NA	TGTGCCAGCAGTGAAGGCGGCCACCCCAACGAGCAGTACTTC	CASSEGGHPNEQYF
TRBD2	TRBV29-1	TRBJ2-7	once	TGCAGCGTTGTACTGCTAGCGGGGGGCGAGACCCGGTACTTC	CSVVLLAGGETRYF
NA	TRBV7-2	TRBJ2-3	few	TGTGCCAGCAGCTATCCCCGGGGTGCGGTCACAGATACGCAGTATTTT	CASSYPRGAVTDTQYF
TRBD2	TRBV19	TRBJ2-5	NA	TGTGCCAGTAACCTAGCGGGGGGCACCCAAGAGACCCAGTACTTC	CASNLAGGTQETQYF
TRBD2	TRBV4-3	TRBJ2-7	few	TGCGCCAGCAGCCAGAGCCGGGGACTACCCTACGAGCAGTACTTC	CASSQSRGLPYEQYF
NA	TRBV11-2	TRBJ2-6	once	TGTGCCAGCAGCCCGAGCCCCGGAGGGGGCTACTCTGGGGCCAACGTCCTGACTTTC	CASSPSPGGGYSGANVLTF
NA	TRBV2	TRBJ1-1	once	TGTGCCAGCAGCACACGACTGGGCACTGAAGCTTTCTTT	CASSTRLGTEAFF
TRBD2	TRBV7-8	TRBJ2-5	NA	TGTGCCAGCAGCTTTCAGCGGGGGGTTGAGACCCAGTACTTC	CASSFQRGVETQYF
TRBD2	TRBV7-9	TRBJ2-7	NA	TGTGCCAGCAGCCTAGCGGGGGGTCTATGGCAGTACTTC	CASSLAGGLWQYF
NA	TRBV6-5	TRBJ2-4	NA	TGTGCCAGCAGTTACACGGGCGACAAAAACATTCAGTACTTC	CASSYTGDKNIQYF
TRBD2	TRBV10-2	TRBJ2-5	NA	TGCGCCAGCCTCGGGACTAGCGGAGCTAAAGAGACCCAGTACTTC	CASLGTSGAKETQYF
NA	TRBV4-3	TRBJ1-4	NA	TGCGCCAGCAGCCGTAACGACGGTTCAACTAATGAAAAACTGTTTTTT	CASSRNDGSTNEKLFF
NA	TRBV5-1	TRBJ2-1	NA	TGCGCCAGCAGCCTTTCGCTAAGGACCGAGACCCACAATGAGCAGTTCTTC	CASSLSLRTETHNEQFF
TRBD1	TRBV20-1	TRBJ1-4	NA	TGCAGTGCTAGTCACAGGGGTTTGGATGAAAAACTGTTTTTT	CSASHRGLDEKLFF
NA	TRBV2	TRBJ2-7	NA	TGTGCCAGCGGCCGGGGACAAAACTACGAGCAGTACTTC	CASGRGQNYEQYF
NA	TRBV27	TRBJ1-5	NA	TGTGCCAGCAGATCCGGAGCGTATAGCAATCAGCCCCAGCATTTT	CASRSGAYSNQPQHF
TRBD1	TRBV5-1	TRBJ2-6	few	TGCGCCAGCAGCTTAAGTACAGGGGGCGCCTCTGGGGCCAACGTCCTGACTTTC	CASSLSTGGASGANVLTF
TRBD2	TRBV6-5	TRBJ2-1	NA	TGTGCCAGCAGTGAACCTAGCGGGAAAGACAATGAGCAGTTCTTC	CASSEPSGKDNEQFF
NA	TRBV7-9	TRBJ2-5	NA	TGTGCCAGCAGCACCTCGGGCCTCGAGCAGACCCAGTACTTC	CASSTSGLEQTQYF
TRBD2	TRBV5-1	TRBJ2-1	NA	TGCGCCAGCAGCTCCGGGACTAGCTTTGATGAGCAGTTCTTC	CASSSGTSFDEQFF
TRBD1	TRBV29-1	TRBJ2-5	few	TGCAGCGTTGATCTTCGAAGGACAGGGGATCAAGAGACCCAGTACTTC	CSVDLRRTGDQETQYF
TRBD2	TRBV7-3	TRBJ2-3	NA	TGTGCCAGCAGCTTAAGTCTAGCGGGACCTTACGGAAATACGCAGTATTTT	CASSLSLAGPYGNTQYF
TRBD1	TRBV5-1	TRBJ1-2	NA	TGCGCCAGCAGCGGACAGGGCGTTGCTGGCTACACCTTC	CASSGQGVAGYTF
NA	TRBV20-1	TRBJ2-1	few	TGCAGTGCTAGAGGGGGTGTTAGCCGTTCCTACAATGAGCAGTTCTTC	CSARGGVSRSYNEQFF
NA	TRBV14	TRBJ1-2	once	TGTGCCAGCAGCCAAGGACAGGTTCATGGCTACACCTTC	CASSQGQVHGYTF
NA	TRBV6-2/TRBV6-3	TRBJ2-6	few	TGTGCCAGCAGTTACTCCACAGGGCCCACCCCATCCTCTGGGGCCAACGTCCTGACTTTC	CASSYSTGPTPSSGANVLTF
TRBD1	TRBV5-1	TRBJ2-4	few	TGCGCCAGCAGCTTCTCCGGGACAGGGGGCGTAAACATTCAGTACTTC	CASSFSGTGGVNIQYF
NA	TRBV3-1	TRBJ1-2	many	TGTGCCAGCAGTCAGGGACTCTATGGCTACACCTTC	CASSQGLYGYTF
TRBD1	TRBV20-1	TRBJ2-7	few	TGCAGTGCTAGGAACAAAGGACAGGGGTACGAGCAGTACTTC	CSARNKGQGYEQYF
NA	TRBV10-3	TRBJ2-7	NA	TGTGCCATCAGTGAGTACCAGGGAGCCGAGCAGTACTTC	CAISEYQGAEQYF
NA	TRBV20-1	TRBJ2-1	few	TGCAGTGCCACCTTCAGGTACAACAATGAGCAGTTCTTC	CSATFRYNNEQFF